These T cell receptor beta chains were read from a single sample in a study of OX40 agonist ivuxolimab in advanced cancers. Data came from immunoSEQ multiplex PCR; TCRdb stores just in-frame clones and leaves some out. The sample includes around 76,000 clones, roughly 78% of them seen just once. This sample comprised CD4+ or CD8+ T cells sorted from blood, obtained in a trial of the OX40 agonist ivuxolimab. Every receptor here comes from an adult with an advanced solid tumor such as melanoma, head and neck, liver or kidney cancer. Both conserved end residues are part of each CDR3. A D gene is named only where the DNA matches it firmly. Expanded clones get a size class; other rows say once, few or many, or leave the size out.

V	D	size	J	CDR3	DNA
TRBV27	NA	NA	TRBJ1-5	CASRIGGQPQHF	TGTGCCAGCAGGATAGGGGGACAGCCCCAGCATTTT
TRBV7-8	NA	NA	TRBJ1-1	CATERGTNTEAFF	TGTGCCACCGAAAGGGGAACGAACACTGAAGCTTTCTTT
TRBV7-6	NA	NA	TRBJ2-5	CASSLGHTETQYF	TGTGCCAGCAGCTTAGGGCATACGGAGACCCAGTACTTC
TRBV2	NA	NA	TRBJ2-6	CASSEFLSGANVLTF	TGTGCCAGCAGTGAATTCCTCTCTGGGGCCAACGTCCTGACTTTC
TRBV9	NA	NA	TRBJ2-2	CASSVETVSPGELFF	TGTGCCAGCAGCGTAGAGACAGTGTCACCCGGGGAGCTGTTTTTT
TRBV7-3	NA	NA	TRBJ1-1	CASSPSRAEAFF	TGTGCCAGCAGTCCTTCCAGGGCTGAAGCTTTCTTT
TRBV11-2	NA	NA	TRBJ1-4	CASSFSSTVNNEKLFF	TGTGCCAGCAGCTTTTCGTCGACAGTCAATAATGAAAAACTGTTTTTT
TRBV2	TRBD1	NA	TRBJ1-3	CASSATGAGNTIYF	TGTGCCAGCAGCGCAACAGGGGCTGGAAACACCATATATTTT
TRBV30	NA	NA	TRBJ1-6	CAWESSYNSPLHF	TGTGCCTGGGAGAGCTCCTATAATTCACCCCTCCACTTT
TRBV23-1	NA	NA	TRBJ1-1	CASSQSSTEAFF	TGCGCCAGCAGTCAATCGTCCACTGAAGCTTTCTTT
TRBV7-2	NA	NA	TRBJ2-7	CASSLGGTALYF	TGTGCCAGCAGCTTGGGAGGGACAGCCTTGTACTTC
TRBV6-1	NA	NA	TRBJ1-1	CASRQARGTEAFF	TGTGCCAGCAGACAGGCCAGGGGCACTGAAGCTTTCTTT
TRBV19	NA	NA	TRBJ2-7	CASSIRGEPAPYEQYF	TGTGCCAGTAGTATAAGGGGGGAGCCTGCCCCCTACGAGCAGTACTTC
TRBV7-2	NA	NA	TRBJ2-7	CASSANRNAYEQYF	TGTGCCAGCAGCGCAAACAGGAATGCGTACGAGCAGTACTTC
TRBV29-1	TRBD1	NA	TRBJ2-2	CSVTGATNTGELFF	TGCAGCGTTACAGGGGCCACGAACACCGGGGAGCTGTTTTTT
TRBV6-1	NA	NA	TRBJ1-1	CASSIREGRNTEAFF	TGTGCCAGCTCTATAAGGGAGGGTAGGAACACTGAAGCTTTCTTT
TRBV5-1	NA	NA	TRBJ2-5	CASSLDTQQETQYF	TGCGCCAGCAGCTTAGACACCCAGCAAGAGACCCAGTACTTC
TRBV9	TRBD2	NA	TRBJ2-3	CASSSRAGAGTDTQYF	TGTGCCAGCAGCTCGCGAGCGGGAGCGGGCACAGATACGCAGTATTTT
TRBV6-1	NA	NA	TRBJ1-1	CASSGVSNTEAFF	TGTGCCAGCAGTGGGGTCAGTAACACTGAAGCTTTCTTT
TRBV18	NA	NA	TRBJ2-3	CASSLTLGSDTQYF	TGTGCCAGCTCCCTGACACTAGGGTCGGATACGCAGTATTTT
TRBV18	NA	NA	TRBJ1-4	CASSPGGGAEKLFF	TGTGCCAGCTCACCAGGCGGGGGCGCAGAAAAACTGTTTTTT
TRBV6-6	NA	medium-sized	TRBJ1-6	CASSSGTDNSPLHF	TGTGCCAGCAGTTCCGGGACTGATAATTCACCCCTCCACTTT
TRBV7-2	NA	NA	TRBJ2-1	CASSLGGSSGDEQFF	TGTGCCAGCAGCTTAGGAGGGTCGTCGGGGGATGAGCAGTTCTTC
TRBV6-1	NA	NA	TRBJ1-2	CASSEASGREYGYTF	TGTGCCAGCAGTGAAGCCTCGGGGAGAGAGTATGGCTACACCTTC
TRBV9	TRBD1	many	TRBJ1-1	CASSGGTGGNTEAFF	TGTGCCAGCAGCGGAGGGACAGGTGGGAACACTGAAGCTTTCTTT
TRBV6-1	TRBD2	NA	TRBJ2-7	CASSLLAGGTYEQYF	TGTGCCAGCAGTCTTCTAGCGGGAGGCACCTACGAGCAGTACTTC
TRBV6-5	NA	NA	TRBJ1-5	CASRAPGDGNQPQHF	TGTGCCAGCAGGGCCCCAGGGGATGGCAATCAGCCCCAGCATTTT
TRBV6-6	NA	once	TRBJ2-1	CASSYWGTLNEQFF	TGTGCCAGCAGTTACTGGGGTACTCTCAATGAGCAGTTCTTC
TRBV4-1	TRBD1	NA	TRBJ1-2	CASSRATGISGYTF	TGCGCCAGCAGCCGAGCGACAGGGATAAGCGGCTACACCTTC
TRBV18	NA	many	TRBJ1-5	CASSPFPYSNQPQHF	TGTGCCAGCTCACCGTTTCCTTATAGCAATCAGCCCCAGCATTTT
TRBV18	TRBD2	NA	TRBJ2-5	CASSPLFPSGGAAETQYF	TGTGCCAGCTCACCACTTTTCCCTAGCGGGGGGGCCGCTGAGACCCAGTACTTC
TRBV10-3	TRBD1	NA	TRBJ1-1	CAISESDRGTEAFF	TGTGCCATCAGTGAGTCGGACAGGGGTACTGAAGCTTTCTTT
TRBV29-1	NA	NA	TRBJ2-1	CSVDIGVEQFF	TGCAGCGTTGATATAGGGGTTGAGCAGTTCTTC
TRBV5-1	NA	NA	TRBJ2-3	CASSYTGIMITDTQYF	TGCGCCAGCAGTTATACCGGGATCATGATTACAGATACGCAGTATTTT
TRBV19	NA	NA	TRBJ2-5	CASSIRGTLSQETQYF	TGTGCCAGTAGTATACGGGGGACATTATCCCAAGAGACCCAGTACTTC
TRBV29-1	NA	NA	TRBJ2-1	CSVAQRNNEQFF	TGCAGCGTGGCCCAGAGGAACAATGAGCAGTTCTTC
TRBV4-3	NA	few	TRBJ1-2	CASSLYLAGENYGYTF	TGCGCCAGCAGCCTATACCTGGCAGGGGAAAACTATGGCTACACCTTC
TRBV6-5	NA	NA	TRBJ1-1	CASSIDAEAFF	TGTGCCAGCAGCATTGACGCCGAAGCTTTCTTT
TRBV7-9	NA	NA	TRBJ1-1	CASSLFSHRQNTEAFF	TGTGCCAGCAGCTTGTTTTCCCACAGGCAGAACACTGAAGCTTTCTTT
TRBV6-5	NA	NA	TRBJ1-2	CASSYSLNYGYTF	TGTGCCAGCAGTTACTCCCTTAACTATGGCTACACCTTC
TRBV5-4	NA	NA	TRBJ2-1	CASAPTGNEQFF	TGTGCCAGCGCCCCGACGGGGAATGAGCAGTTCTTC
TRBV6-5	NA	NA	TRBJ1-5	CASRYGGDSNQPQHF	TGTGCCAGCAGATACGGGGGAGATAGCAATCAGCCCCAGCATTTT
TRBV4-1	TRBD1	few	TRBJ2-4	CASSHLTGGDIQYF	TGCGCCAGCAGCCATCTGACAGGGGGGGACATTCAGTACTTC
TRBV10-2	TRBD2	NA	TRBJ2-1	CASSESGGRAPDEQFF	TGCGCCAGCAGTGAGTCTGGCGGGAGGGCCCCGGATGAGCAGTTCTTC
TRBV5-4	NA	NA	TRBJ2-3	CASSHDRPRTDTQYF	TGTGCCAGCAGTCATGACAGGCCCCGCACAGATACGCAGTATTTT
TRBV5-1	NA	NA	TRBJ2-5	CASSLTGGVETQYF	TGCGCCAGCAGCTTGACCGGAGGTGTAGAGACCCAGTACTTC
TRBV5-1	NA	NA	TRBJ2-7	CASSLGGGRGYEQYF	TGCGCCAGCAGCTTGGGAGGAGGCAGGGGCTACGAGCAGTACTTC
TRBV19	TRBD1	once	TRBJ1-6	CASSIGTGGRSPLHF	TGTGCCAGTAGTATAGGGACAGGGGGACGCTCACCCCTCCACTTT
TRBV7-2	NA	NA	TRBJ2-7	CASSLVSVYEQYF	TGTGCCAGCAGCTTAGTCTCAGTTTACGAGCAGTACTTC
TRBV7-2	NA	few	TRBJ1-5	CASSLMDNQPQHF	TGTGCCAGCAGCTTAATGGACAATCAGCCCCAGCATTTT
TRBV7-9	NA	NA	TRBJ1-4	CASSPGTTNEKLFF	TGTGCCAGCAGCCCCGGGACGACTAATGAAAAACTGTTTTTT
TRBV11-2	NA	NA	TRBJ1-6	CASSLDPGSVNSPLHF	TGTGCCAGCAGCTTAGATCCAGGGTCGGTGAATTCACCCCTCCACTTT
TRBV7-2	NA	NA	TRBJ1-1	CASSLAGSSEAFF	TGTGCCAGCAGCTTAGCCGGGTCTTCTGAAGCTTTCTTT
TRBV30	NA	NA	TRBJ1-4	CAWGTEENEKLFF	TGTGCCTGGGGGACGGAGGAAAATGAAAAACTGTTTTTT
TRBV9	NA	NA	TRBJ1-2	CASSVGVEPFNYGYTF	TGTGCCAGCAGCGTAGGGGTAGAACCCTTTAACTATGGCTACACCTTC